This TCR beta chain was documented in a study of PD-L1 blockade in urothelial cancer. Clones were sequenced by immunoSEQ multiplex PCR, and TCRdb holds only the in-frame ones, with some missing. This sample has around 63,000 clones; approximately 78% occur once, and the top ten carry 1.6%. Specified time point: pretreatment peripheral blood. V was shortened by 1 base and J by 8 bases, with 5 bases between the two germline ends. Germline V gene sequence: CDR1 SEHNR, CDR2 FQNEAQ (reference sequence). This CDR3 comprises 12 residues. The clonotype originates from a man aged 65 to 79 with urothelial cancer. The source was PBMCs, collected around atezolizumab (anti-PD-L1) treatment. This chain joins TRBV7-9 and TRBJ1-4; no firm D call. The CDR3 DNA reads TGTGCCAGCAGCTTAGTTGGCGAAAAACTGTTTTTT. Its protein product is CASSLVGEKLFF. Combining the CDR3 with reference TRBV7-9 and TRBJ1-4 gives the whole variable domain DTGVSQNPRHKITKRGQNVTFRCDPISEHNRLYWYRQTLGQGPEFLTYFQNEAQLEKSRLLSDRFSAERPKGSFSTLEIQRTEQGDSAMYLCASSLVGEKLFFGSGTQLSVL.